This TCR beta chain was sequenced in a study of T cells in Graves' hyperthyroidism and ophthalmopathy. This clonotype was recorded at least ten times. The CDR3 has 16 residues. Germline loops: CDR1 SQVTM, CDR2 ANQGSEA. Trimming took 1 base from V and 5 from J; bases not matched to a gene: 11. Amplified TCR beta CDR3 regions derived from RNA transcripts. Using the HTBI primer set, a first-round RT-PCR was run on the TCR CDR3. From the multiplex PCR reads, TCRdb called clonotypes with MiXCR, one entry per CDR3 protein. The sample includes fewer than 900,000 distinct CDR3 sequences, roughly 17% seen only once; the top ten take around 8%.

Sequenced sample: blood. V is TRBV29-1 and J is TRBJ1-1; 9 bases are shared with TRBD1. This clonotype was obtained from a man in his late teens or twenties with Graves' hyperthyroidism. The CDR3 reads CSVEVFPGQGSTEAFF. The DNA of the CDR3 is TGCAGCGTTGAAGTATTTCCGGGACAGGGATCAACTGAAGCTTTCTTT.